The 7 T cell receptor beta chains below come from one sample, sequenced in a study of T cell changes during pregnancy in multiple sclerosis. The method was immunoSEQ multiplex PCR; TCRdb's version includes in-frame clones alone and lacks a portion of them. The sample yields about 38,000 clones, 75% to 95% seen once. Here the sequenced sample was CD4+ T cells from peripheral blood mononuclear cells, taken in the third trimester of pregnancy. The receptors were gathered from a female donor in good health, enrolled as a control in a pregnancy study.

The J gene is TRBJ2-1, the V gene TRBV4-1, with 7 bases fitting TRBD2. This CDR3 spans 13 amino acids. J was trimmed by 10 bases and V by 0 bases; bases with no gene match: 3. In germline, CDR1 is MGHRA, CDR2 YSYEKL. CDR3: CASSQDNGREQFF. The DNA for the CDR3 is TGCGCCAGCAGCCAAGATAACGGGAGGGAGCAGTTCTTC.

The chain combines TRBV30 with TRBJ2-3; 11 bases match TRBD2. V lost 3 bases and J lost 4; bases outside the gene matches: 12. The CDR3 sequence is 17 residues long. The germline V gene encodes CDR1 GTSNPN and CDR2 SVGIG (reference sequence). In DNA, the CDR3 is TGTGCCTGGAGGGGTAGCGGGGGGGCCGTGTATGCAGATACGCAGTATTTT. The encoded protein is CAWRGSGGAVYADTQYF. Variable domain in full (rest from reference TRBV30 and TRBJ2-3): SQTIHQWPATLVQPVGSPLSLECTVEGTSNPNLYWYRQAAGRGLQLLFYSVGIGQISSEVPQNLSASRPQDRQFILSSKKLLLSDSGFYLCAWRGSGGAVYADTQYFGPGTRLTVL.

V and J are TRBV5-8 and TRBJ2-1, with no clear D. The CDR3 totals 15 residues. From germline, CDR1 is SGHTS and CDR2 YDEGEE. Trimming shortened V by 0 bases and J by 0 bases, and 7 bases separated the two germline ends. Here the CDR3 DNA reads TGTGCCAGCAGCTTGGGCAAGAGCTCCTACAATGAGCAGTTCTTC. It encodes CASSLGKSSYNEQFF.

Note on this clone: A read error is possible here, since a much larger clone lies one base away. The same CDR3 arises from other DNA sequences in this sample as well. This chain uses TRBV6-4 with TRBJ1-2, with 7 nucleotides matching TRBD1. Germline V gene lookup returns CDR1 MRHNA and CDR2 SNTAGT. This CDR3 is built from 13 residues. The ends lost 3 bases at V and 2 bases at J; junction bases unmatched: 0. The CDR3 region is CASSETGNYGYTF. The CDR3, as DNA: TGTGCCAGCAGTGAGACAGGGAACTATGGCTACACCTTC.

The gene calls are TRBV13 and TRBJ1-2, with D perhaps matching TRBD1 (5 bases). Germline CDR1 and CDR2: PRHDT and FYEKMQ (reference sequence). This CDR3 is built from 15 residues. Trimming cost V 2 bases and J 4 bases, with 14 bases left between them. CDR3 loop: CASSLNRQLTYGYTF. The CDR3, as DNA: TGTGCCAGCAGCTTAAATAGACAGCTGACCTATGGCTACACCTTC.

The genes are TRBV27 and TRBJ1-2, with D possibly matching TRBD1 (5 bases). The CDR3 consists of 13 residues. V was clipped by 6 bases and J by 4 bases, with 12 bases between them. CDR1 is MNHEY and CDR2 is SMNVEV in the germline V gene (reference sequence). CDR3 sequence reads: CASSPNRSYGYTF. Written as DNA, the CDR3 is TGTGCCAGCAGCCCGAACAGGTCCTATGGCTACACCTTC.

The CDR3 protein is CASSIDRGGLGQPQHF. The CDR3 DNA follows: TGTGCCAGTAGTATAGATAGGGGAGGTCTAGGTCAGCCCCAGCATTTT. The chain couples TRBV19 to TRBJ1-5; a possible D gene is TRBD1 (5 bases). With 0 bases removed from V and 6 bases from J, the gap between germline ends came to 15 bases. In germline, CDR1 is LNHDA, CDR2 SQIVND (reference sequence). The length of the CDR3 is 16 residues.